This TCR beta chain is from a study of human T cells and chemical hapten exposure. Study background: All patients underwent weekly scalp dosing with diphenylcyclopropenone for the full approximately 25-week study. It was small differences in pooled library volume that mainly caused per-sample TCR yields to vary. General study points: Controls had significantly fewer large CDR3 similarity clusters than were formed by expanded TCRs.

CDR3 length: 17 residues. With 2 bases removed from V and 3 bases from J, the gap between germline ends came to 17 bases. Germline assignment: CDR1 KGHSH and CDR2 LQKENI. Time point meaning: patch test 1, 2 weeks after DPC sensitization. The treatment was: therapeutic diphenylcyclopropenone sensitization with weekly scalp DPC. TCRdb re-analysed the RACE reads in MiXCR, keeping a single row per CDR3 protein. The sample includes approximately 400,000 distinct CDR3 sequences, about 4.4% of them seen just once. This clonotype was counted ten times or more. No antigen is known for it. The gene calls are TRBV18 and TRBJ1-5; D unclear. The sample consisted of whole blood, taken in connection with sensitization to the hapten diphenylcyclopropenone (DPC). This receptor was taken from a woman between 50 and 59 years old with alopecia areata. Some clones in this sample may be carry-over from other donors' samples. The chain's CDR3 is CASSPRSGSTTNQPQHF. Written as DNA, the CDR3 is TGTGCCAGCTCACCAAGATCCGGCAGTACGACCAATCAGCCCCAGCATTTT.